This T cell receptor beta chain emerged from a study of blood T cell repertoires in COVID-19. Looking at the study overall: Spain, Italy and the United States supplied samples that represented acute and convalescent COVID-19. Sample material is recorded as cDNA or gDNA derived from T cells, B-cell-depleted T cells, or PBMCs.

In the original processing: Cell counts per sample came from amplifying reference gene primers. Clones were sequenced by immunoSEQ multiplex PCR, and TCRdb holds only the in-frame ones, with some missing. V, J and clone size were drawn from that table, and D and trimming were deduced from the DNA. The repertoire holds roughly 9,200 clones, with roughly three quarters as singletons. The CDR3 is 12 residues long. Germline loops: CDR1 MNHNS, CDR2 SASEGT. V was clipped by 1 base and J by 5 bases, with 6 bases between them. V is TRBV6-1 and J is TRBJ2-7; D is unclear. The clonotype originates from a man aged 55 to 69 with active COVID-19. The specimen sequenced was peripheral blood. DNA for the CDR3: TGTGCCAGCAGTGAAGTAGGAGACGAGCAGTACTTC. Amino acid sequence: CASSEVGDEQYF.